This T cell receptor beta chain was identified during a study of blood T cell repertoires in COVID-19. Overall study context: There were acute and convalescent COVID-19 samples, and they came from the United States, Italy and Spain. From T cells, B-cell-depleted T cells, or PBMCs came the material, which was cDNA or gDNA.

Measured with immunoSEQ multiplex PCR; TCRdb has only the in-frame clones, and not every one. The sample yields approximately 200,000 clones, roughly 87% seen once. CDR1 is SGHNT, CDR2 YENEEA, per germline. The CDR3 loop spans 12 amino acids. V was clipped by 3 bases and J by 5 bases, with 7 bases between them. The clonotype comes from a man younger than 35 with acute COVID-19. This chain links TRBV11-3 with TRBJ1-2; D gene uncertain. Sequencing input: PBMCs or T cells enriched from blood (not recorded which). CDR3 in amino acids: CASSFTGYGYTF. The CDR3 DNA follows: TGTGCCAGCAGCTTTACGGGGTATGGCTACACCTTC.